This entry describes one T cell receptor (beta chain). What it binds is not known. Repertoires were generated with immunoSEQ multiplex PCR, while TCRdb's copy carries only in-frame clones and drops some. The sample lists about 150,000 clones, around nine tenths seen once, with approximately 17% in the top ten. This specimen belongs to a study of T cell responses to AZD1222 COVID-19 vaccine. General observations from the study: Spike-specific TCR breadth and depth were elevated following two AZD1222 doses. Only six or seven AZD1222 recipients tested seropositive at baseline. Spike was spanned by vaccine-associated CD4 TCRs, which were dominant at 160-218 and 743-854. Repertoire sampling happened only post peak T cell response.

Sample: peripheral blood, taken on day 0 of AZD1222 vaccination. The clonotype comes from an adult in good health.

The CDR3 protein is CASSGLGVQETQYF. The CDR3 DNA is TGTGCCAGTAGCGGTTTGGGGGTCCAAGAGACCCAGTACTTC. This chain links TRBV3-1 (or the pseudogene TRBV3-2) with TRBJ2-5, with TRBD2 as a possible D gene (6 bases). Germline assignment: CDR1 LGHDT and CDR2 YNNKEL (reference sequence). The CDR3 spans 14 residues. V shed 9 bases and J shed 1 base, with 15 bases lying between them.